This T cell receptor beta chain appears in the sequencing data of a study of PD-1 blockade in classical Hodgkin lymphoma. Time point noted: newly diagnosed, previously untreated cHL patient sample. For comparison, PBMCs from newly diagnosed, untreated classical Hodgkin lymphoma were used. Study outcomes and limitations: Before treatment, TCR diversity in newly diagnosed patients was reportedly lower than in healthy donors. The repertoire differences lack a defined cause, possibly disease activity or prior therapy.

Assay used: immunoSEQ multiplex PCR; TCRdb lists only in-frame clones, some missing. The top ten hold approximately 2.2% of the sample, which has over 25,000 clones, 94% seen once. About this clone itself: Its cognate antigen is unknown.

This TCR derives from a human donor with classical Hodgkin lymphoma. Sequencing input: peripheral blood mononuclear cells (PBMCs).

CDR3 protein: CATKWDSRSYNEQFF. Written as DNA, the CDR3 is TGTGCCACTAAGTGGGACTCACGCTCCTACAATGAGCAGTTCTTC. V is TRBV19 and J is TRBJ2-1; a possible D gene is TRBD2 (6 bases). V lost 10 bases and J lost 0, with 16 bases in between. The CDR3 spans 15 residues. Germline V gene sequence: CDR1 LNHDA, CDR2 SQIVND (reference sequence). Complete variable domain (other parts from reference TRBV19 and TRBJ2-1): DGGITQSPKYLFRKEGQNVTLSCEQNLNHDAMYWYRQDPGQGLRLIYYSQIVNDFQKGDIAEGYSVSREKKESFPLTVTSAQKNPTAFYLCATKWDSRSYNEQFFGPGTRLTVL.